This T cell receptor beta chain is from a study of blood T cell repertoires in COVID-19. Repertoires were generated with immunoSEQ multiplex PCR, while TCRdb's copy carries only in-frame clones and drops some. The sample consists of some 70,000 clones, approximately 88% of them appearing once. Seattle patients were enrolled during active infection and followed longitudinally. The CDR3 sequence is 13 residues long. The germline gives CDR1 LNHDA, CDR2 SQIVND (reference sequence). Trimming cost V 2 bases and J 8 bases, with 12 bases left between them. The V gene is TRBV19, the J gene TRBJ1-2, with D uncertain. The specimen was peripheral blood. This TCR derives from a woman aged 60 to 75 with COVID-19, enrolled during active disease. The DNA for the CDR3 is TGTGCCAGTAGTATATTGATGGGCTTCGGCTACACCTTC. Translation gives CASSILMGFGYTF.